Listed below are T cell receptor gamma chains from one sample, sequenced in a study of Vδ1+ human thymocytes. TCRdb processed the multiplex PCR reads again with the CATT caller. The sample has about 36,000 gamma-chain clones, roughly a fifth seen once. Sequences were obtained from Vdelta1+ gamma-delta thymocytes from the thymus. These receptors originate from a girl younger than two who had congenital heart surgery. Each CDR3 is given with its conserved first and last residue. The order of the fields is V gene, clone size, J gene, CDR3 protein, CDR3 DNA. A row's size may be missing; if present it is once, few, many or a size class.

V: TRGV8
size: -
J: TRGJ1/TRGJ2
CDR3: CATWEKDVPPCYKKLF
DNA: TGTGCCACCTGGGAGAAAGATGTCCCCCCATGTTATAAGAAACTCTTT

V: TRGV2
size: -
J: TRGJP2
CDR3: CATWDGRGSSDWIKTF
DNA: TGTGCCACCTGGGACGGGCGGGGAAGTAGTGATTGGATCAAGACGTTT

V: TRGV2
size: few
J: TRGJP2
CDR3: CATWNNSSDWIKTF
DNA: TGTGCCACCTGGAATAATAGTAGTGATTGGATCAAGACGTTT

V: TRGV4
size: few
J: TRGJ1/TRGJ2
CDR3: CAAWCLSYKKLF
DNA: TGTGCCGCCTGGTGTTTGAGTTATAAGAAACTCTTT

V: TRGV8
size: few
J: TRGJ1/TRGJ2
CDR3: CATWDPANYYKKLF
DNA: TGTGCCACCTGGGATCCCGCGAATTATTATAAGAAACTCTTT

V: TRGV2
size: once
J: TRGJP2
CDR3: CATWDHGLRSDWIKTF
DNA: TGTGCCACCTGGGACCACGGGCTAAGGAGTGATTGGATCAAGACGTTT

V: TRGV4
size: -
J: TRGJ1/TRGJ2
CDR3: CATWDGPRPEPFKKLF
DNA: TGTGCCACCTGGGATGGTCCGCGACCAGAACCGTTTAAGAAACTCTTT

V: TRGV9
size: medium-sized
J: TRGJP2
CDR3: CALWEVRGSDWIKTF
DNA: TGTGCCTTGTGGGAGGTGCGGGGTAGTGATTGGATCAAGACGTTT

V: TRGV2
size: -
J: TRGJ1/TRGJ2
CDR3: CATWDGYVLF
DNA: TGTGCCACCTGGGACGGGTATGTTCTCTTT

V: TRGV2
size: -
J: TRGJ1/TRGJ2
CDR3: CATWDGRRQGYKKLF
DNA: TGTGCCACCTGGGACGGGCGGCGCCAGGGATATAAGAAACTCTTT

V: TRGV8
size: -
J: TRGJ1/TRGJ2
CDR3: CATWVKEIYYKKLF
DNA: TGTGCCACCTGGGTAAAGGAGATTTATTATAAGAAACTCTTT

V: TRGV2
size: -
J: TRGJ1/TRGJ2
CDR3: CATWDGPWKLF
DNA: TGTGCCACCTGGGACGGGCCATGGAAACTCTTT

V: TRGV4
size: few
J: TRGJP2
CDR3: CATWDWRSSSDWIKTF
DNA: TGTGCCACCTGGGATTGGAGGAGTAGTAGTGATTGGATCAAGACGTTT

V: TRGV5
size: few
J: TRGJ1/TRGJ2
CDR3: CATWDRRGKLF
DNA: TGTGCCACCTGGGACAGGAGAGGGAAACTCTTT

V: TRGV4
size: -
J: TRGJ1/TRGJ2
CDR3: CATWDGTVGRCYKKLF
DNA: TGTGCCACCTGGGATGGGACTGTGGGGAGATGTTATAAGAAACTCTTT

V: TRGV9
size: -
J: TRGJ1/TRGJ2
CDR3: CALWEVTRYYKKLF
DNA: TGTGCCTTGTGGGAGGTGACCCGTTATTATAAGAAACTCTTT

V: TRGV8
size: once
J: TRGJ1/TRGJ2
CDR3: CATWDPGDYYKKLF
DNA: TGTGCCACCTGGGACCCTGGGGATTATTATAAGAAACTCTTT

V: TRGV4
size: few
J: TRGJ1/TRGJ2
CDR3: CATWELAAYYYKKLF
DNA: TGTGCCACCTGGGAGCTCGCCGCTTATTATTATAAGAAACTCTTT

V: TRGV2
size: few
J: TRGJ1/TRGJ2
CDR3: CATWDGPRYKKLF
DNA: TGTGCCACCTGGGACGGGCCTCGCTATAAGAAACTCTTT

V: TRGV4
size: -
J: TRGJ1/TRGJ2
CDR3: CATWDSRRDKKLF
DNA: TGTGCTACCTGGGACAGCCGTCGGGATAAGAAACTCTTT

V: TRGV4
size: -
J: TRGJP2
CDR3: CATWDGLWSDWIKTF
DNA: TGTGCCACCTGGGATGGGCTCTGGAGTGATTGGATCAAGACGTTT

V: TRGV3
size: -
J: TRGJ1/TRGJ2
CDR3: CATWDRIHKKLF
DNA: TGTGCCACCTGGGACAGGATCCATAAGAAACTCTTT

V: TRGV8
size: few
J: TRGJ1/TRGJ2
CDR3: CATWDTLTRYKKLF
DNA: TGTGCCACCTGGGATACCTTGACGAGATATAAGAAACTCTTT

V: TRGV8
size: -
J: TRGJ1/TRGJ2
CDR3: CATWDDCGKLF
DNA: TGTGCCACCTGGGATGATTGCGGGAAACTCTTT

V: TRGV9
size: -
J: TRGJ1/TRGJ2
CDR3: CALWEPLGGYSLKKLF
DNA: TGTGCCTTGTGGGAGCCTCTTGGAGGGTATTCGCTGAAGAAACTCTTT

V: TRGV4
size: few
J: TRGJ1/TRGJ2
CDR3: CATWDDRYYKKLF
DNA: TGTGCCACCTGGGATGATAGATATTATAAGAAACTCTTT

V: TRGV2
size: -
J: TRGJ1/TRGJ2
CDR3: CATWDVGADYKKLF
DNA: TGTGCCACCTGGGACGTCGGGGCTGATTATAAGAAACTCTTT

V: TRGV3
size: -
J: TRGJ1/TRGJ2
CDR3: CTTWDTKKLF
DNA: TGTACCACCTGGGACACTAAGAAACTCTTT

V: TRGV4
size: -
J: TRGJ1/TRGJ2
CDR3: CATYLSGKKLF
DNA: TGTGCCACCTACCTTTCGGGTAAGAAACTCTTT

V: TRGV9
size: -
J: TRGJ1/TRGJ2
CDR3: CTLYWGKLF
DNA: TGTACCTTGTACTGGGGGAAACTCTTT

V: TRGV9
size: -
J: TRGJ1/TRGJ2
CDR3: CALWETLRGKLF
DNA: TGTGCCTTGTGGGAGACCCTGAGGGGGAAACTCTTT

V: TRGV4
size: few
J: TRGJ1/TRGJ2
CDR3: CATWDGPGKKLF
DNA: TGTGCCACCTGGGATGGGCCAGGGAAGAAACTCTTT

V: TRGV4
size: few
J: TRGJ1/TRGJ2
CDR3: CATPVLKKLF
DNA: TGTGCCACCCCCGTCCTTAAGAAACTCTTT

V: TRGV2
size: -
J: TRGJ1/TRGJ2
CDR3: CATWDGAYYKKLF
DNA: TGTGCCACCTGGGACGGTGCTTATTATAAGAAACTCTTT

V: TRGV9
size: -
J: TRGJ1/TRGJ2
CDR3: CALWEPPRDGALF
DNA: TGTGCCTTGTGGGAGCCTCCCCGGGACGGTGCTTTGTTT

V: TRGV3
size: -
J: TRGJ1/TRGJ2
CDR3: CATWDVHNYYKKLF
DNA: TGTGCCACCTGGGACGTTCATAATTATTATAAGAAACTCTTT

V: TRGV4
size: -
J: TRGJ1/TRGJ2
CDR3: CATWDKTQKLF
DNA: TGTGCCACCTGGGATAAGACCCAGAAACTCTTT

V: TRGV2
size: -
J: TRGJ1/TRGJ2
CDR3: CATWDGGSEYKKLF
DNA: TGTGCCACCTGGGACGGGGGCTCGGAGTATAAGAAACTCTTT

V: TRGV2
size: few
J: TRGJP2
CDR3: CATWDGLRSDWIKTF
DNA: TGTGCCACCTGGGACGGGCTCCGTAGTGATTGGATCAAGACGTTT

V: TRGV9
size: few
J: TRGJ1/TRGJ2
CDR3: CALWEKGIIYKKLF
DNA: TGTGCCTTGTGGGAGAAAGGAATTATTTATAAGAAACTCTTT

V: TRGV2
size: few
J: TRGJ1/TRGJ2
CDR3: CATWDLKGYYKKLF
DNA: TGTGCCACCTGGGACCTAAAGGGATATTATAAGAAACTCTTT

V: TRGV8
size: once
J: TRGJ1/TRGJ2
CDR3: CATWDSHGDYYKKLF
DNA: TGTGCCACCTGGGATAGCCATGGGGATTATTATAAGAAACTCTTT

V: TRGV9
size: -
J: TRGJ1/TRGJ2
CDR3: CALWEVLGYKKLF
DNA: TGTGCCTTGTGGGAGGTGCTCGGGTATAAGAAACTCTTT

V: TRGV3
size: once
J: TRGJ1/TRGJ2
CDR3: CATWDRESYYKKLF
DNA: TGCGCCACCTGGGACAGGGAGAGTTATTATAAGAAACTCTTT

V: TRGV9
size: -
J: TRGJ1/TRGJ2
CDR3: CAFPSKKLF
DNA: TGTGCCTTCCCCTCTAAGAAACTCTTT

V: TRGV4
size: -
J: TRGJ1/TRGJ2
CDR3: CATWDQDRKLF
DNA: TGTGCCACCTGGGACCAGGACAGGAAACTCTTT

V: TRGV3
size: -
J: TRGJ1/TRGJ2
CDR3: CATWDRRRGYYKKLF
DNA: TGTGCCACCTGGGACAGGCGACGCGGGTATTATAAGAAACTCTTT

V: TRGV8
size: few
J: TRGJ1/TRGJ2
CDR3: CATWESSGEKLF
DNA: TGTGCCACCTGGGAATCGTCGGGCGAGAAACTCTTT

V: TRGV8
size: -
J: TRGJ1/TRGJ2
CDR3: CATWDSGYYKKLF
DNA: TGTGCCACCTGGGATAGCGGTTATTATAAGAAACTCTTT

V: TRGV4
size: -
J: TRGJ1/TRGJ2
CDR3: CATWDQLRYKKLF
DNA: TGTGCCACCTGGGATCAGTTGAGGTATAAGAAACTCTTT

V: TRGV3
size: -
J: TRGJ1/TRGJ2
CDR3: CATWDRRSYYKKLF
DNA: TGTGCCACCTGGGACAGGCGAAGTTATTATAAGAAACTCTTT

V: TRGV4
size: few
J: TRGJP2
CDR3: CATWDGLNSSDWIKTF
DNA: TGTGCCACCTGGGACGGTCTCAATAGTAGTGATTGGATCAAGACGTTT

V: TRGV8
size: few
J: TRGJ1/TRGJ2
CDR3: CATWKNLLYYKKLF
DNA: TGTGCCACCTGGAAGAACCTCCTTTATTATAAGAAACTCTTT

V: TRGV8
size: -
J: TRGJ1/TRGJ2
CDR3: CATWDHGRSYYKKLF
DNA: TGTGCCACCTGGGATCACGGCCGCAGTTATTATAAGAAACTCTTT

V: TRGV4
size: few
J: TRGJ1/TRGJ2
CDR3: CATWDGQFYYKKLF
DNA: TGTGCCACCTGGGATGGGCAATTTTATTATAAGAAACTCTTT

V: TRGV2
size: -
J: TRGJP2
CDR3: CATWSPSDWIKTF
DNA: TGTGCCACCTGGTCCCCGAGTGATTGGATCAAGACGTTT

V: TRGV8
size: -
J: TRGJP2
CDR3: CATWDWNWIKTF
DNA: TGTGCCACCTGGGATTGGAATTGGATCAAGACGTTT